This T cell receptor (beta chain) was sequenced for a study of cytomegalovirus exposure and HLA in healthy donors. Primers included in the PCR were 60 Vbeta and 13 Jbeta primers. Here immunoSEQ multiplex PCR was the method, and the copy in TCRdb shows in-frame clones only, minus some. The sample includes roughly 160,000 clones, around 80% of them seen just once. This clonotype was sampled from a woman between 50 and 59 years old in good health and CMV-seropositive. Specimen: PBMCs.

For the CDR3, the DNA is TGTGCCAGCAGTACCATACGGGGCTCCTACAATGAGCAGTTCTTC. Translated: CASSTIRGSYNEQFF. The chain links TRBV6-1 to TRBJ2-1; D perhaps matches TRBD2 (5 bases). Per the germline V gene, CDR1 is MNHNS and CDR2 is SASEGT. Deletions cut 5 bases from V and 0 bases from J, with 11 bases between. CDR3 length: 15 amino acids.